This TCR beta chain was sequenced during a study of cytomegalovirus exposure and HLA in healthy donors. Background on the study: Roughly 85 million unique TCRs from HLA-typed donors were held in an early release of data. Whole-study results and caveats: Later analysis associated a missense DCLRE1C variant with TCR beta V- and J-gene trimming. Among the most significant clusters, several appeared linked to common viral pathogens in a later analysis.

The PCR was carried out with 60 Vbeta primers and 13 Jbeta primers. Generated by immunoSEQ multiplex PCR, the TCRdb table keeps only in-frame clones and is missing some. The profile shows tens of thousands of clones, about 66% of them singletons. Germline V lookup: CDR1 SGHAT, CDR2 FQNNGV. The CDR3 runs 14 residues. At collection, donors were nominally healthy, but unrecorded immune exposures were probable. About this clone: The antigen remains unidentified.

The sequenced sample was PBMCs. This sequence joins TRBV11-2 and TRBJ2-5; 9 positions match TRBD2. The DNA end is a closer match to TRBJ2-7, so the J assignment may be wrong. The receptor was isolated from a man aged 55 to 70 in good health and CMV-seropositive. This CDR3 is CASSPARGGYEQYF. In DNA form, the CDR3 reads TGTGCCAGCAGCCCCGCGCGGGGGGGCTACGAGCAGTACTTC.